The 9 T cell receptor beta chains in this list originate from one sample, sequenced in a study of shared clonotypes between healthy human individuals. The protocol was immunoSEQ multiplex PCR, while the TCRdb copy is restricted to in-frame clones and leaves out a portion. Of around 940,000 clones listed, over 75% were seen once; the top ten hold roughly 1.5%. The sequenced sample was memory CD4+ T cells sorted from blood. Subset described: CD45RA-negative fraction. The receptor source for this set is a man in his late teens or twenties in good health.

The CDR3 region is CASSPIGQGGSPLHF. CDR3 DNA: TGTGCCAGCTCACCTATCGGACAGGGAGGTTCACCCCTCCACTTT. The chain combines TRBV18 with TRBJ1-6; TRBD1 matches at 8 bases. Germline V CDR1 and CDR2: KGHSH, LQKENI. CDR3 length equals 15 residues. The V gene end was trimmed by 3 bases and the J gene end by 9 bases; junction bases not matched to a gene: 7.

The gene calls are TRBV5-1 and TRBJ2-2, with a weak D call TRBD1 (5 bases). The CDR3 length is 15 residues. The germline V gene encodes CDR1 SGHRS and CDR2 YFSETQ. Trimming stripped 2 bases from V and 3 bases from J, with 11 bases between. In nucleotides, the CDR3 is TGCGCCAGCAGCTTTCCCAGGGCGGACACCGGGGAGCTGTTTTTT. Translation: CASSFPRADTGELFF.

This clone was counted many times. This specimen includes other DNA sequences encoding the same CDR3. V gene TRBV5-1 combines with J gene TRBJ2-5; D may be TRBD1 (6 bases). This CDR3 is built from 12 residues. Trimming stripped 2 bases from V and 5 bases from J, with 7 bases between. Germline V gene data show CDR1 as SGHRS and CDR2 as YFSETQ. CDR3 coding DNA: TGCGCCAGCAGCTTCCAGGGGGAGACCCAGTACTTC. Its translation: CASSFQGETQYF.

The CDR3 loop is CASSQVGAGVAFF. For the CDR3, the DNA is TGTGCCAGCAGCCAAGTCGGGGCTGGTGTGGCTTTCTTT. J is TRBJ1-1 and V is TRBV14, with D maybe TRBD1 (5 bases). The CDR3 is 13 amino acids. CDR1 and CDR2 from the germline V gene are SGHDN and FVKESK. Trimming shortened V by 1 base and J by 11 bases, and 14 bases separated the two germline ends.

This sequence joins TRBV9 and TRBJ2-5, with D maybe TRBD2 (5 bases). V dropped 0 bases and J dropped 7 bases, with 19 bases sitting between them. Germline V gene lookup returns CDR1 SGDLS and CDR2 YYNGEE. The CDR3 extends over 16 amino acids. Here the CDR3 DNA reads TGTGCCAGCAGCGTAGGTGAGGACGGCCTAGCTGGGACCCAGTACTTC. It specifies CASSVGEDGLAGTQYF. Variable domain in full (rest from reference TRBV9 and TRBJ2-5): DSGVTQTPKHLITATGQRVTLRCSPRSGDLSVYWYQQSLDQGLQFLIQYYNGEERAKGNILERFSAQQFPDLHSELNLSSLELGDSALYFCASSVGEDGLAGTQYFGPGTRLLVL.

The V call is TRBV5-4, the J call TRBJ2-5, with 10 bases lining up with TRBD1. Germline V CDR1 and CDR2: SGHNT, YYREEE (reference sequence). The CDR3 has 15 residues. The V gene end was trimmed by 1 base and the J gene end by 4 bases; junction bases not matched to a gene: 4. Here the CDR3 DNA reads TGTGCCAGCAGCTTGATGGGACAGGGGCGAGAGACCCAGTACTTC. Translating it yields CASSLMGQGRETQYF.

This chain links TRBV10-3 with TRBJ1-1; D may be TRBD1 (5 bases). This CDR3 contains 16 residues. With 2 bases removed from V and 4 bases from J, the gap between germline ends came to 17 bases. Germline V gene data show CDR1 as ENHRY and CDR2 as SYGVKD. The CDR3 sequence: CAISEGGSQQGTEAFF. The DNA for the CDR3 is TGTGCCATCAGTGAGGGGGGGTCCCAGCAAGGCACTGAAGCTTTCTTT.

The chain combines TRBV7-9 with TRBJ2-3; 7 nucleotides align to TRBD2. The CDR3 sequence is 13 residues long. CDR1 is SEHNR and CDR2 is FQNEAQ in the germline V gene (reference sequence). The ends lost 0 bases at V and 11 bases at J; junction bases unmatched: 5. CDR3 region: CASSLARGDWQYF. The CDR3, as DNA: TGTGCCAGCAGCTTAGCTCGGGGGGACTGGCAGTATTTT.

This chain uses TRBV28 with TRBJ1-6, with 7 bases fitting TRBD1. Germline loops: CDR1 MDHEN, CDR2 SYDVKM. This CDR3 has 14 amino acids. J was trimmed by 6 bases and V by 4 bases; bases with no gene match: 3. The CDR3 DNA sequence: TGTGCCAGCAGTTCGGGACAGTTTAATTCACCCCTCCACTTT. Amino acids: CASSSGQFNSPLHF.